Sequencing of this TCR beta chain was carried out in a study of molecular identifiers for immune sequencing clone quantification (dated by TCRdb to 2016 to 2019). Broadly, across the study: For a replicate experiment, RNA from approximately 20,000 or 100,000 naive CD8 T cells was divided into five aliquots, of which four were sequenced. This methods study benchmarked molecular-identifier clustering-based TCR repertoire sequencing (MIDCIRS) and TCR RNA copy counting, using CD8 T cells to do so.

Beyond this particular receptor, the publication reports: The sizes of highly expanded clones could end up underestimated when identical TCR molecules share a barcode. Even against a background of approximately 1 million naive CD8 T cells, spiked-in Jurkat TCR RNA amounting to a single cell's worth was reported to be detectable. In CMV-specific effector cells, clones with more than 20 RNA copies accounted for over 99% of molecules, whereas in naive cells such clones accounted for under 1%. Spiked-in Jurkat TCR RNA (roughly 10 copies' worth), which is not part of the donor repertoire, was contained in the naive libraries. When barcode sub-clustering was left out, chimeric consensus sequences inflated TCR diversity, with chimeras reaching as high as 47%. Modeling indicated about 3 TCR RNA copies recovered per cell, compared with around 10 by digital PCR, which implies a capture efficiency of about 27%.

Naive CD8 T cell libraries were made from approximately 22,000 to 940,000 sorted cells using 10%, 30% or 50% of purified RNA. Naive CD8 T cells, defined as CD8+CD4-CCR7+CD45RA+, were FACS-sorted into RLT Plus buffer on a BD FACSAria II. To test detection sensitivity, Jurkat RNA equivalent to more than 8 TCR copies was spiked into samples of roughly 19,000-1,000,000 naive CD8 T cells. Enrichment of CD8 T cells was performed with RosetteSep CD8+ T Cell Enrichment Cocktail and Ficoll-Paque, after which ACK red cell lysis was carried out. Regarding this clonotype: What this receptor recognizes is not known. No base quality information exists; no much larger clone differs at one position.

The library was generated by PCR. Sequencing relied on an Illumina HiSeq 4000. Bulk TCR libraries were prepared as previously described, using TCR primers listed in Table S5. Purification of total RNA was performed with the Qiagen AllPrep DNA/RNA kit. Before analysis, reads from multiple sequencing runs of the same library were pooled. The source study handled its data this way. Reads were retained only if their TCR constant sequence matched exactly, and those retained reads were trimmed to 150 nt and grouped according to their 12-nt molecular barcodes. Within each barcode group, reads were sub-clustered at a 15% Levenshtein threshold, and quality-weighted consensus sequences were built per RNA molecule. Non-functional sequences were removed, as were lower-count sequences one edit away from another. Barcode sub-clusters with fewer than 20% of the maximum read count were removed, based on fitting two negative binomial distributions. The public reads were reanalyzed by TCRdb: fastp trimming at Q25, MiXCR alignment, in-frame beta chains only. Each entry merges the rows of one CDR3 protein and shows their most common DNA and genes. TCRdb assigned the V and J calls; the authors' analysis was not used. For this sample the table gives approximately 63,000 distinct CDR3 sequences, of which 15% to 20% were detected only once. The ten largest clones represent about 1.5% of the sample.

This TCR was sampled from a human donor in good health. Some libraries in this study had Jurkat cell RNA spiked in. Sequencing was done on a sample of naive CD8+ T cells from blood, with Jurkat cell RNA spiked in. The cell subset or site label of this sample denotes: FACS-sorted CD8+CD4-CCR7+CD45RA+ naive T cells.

At the DNA level, the sequence is TGTGCCAGCAGTTTAGCGAGGCAGGGAGTTGGCAATGAGCAGTTCTTC. Its protein is CASSLARQGVGNEQFF. The receptor chain draws on TRBV12-3 or TRBV12-4 and TRBJ2-1; the D gene is possibly TRBD1 or TRBD2, with 5 bases matching each. V is reduced by 0 bases and J by 6 bases, leaving a spacing of 15 bases between them. Inclusive of the bounding cysteine and phenylalanine, the CDR3 is 16 residues long. The DNA shown is the 48-base CDR3, in frame from base 1.